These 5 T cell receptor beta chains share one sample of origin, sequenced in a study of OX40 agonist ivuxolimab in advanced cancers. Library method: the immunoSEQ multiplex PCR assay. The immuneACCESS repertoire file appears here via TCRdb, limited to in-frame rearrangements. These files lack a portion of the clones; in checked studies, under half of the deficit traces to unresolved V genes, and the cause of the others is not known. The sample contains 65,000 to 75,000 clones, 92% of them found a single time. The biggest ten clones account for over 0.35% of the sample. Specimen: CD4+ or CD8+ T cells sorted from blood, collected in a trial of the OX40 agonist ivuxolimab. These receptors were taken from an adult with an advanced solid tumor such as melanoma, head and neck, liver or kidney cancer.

CDR3 protein: CAISAGGANEKLFF. The CDR3 bases are TGTGCCATCAGCGCGGGGGGAGCTAATGAAAAACTGTTTTTT. The chain couples TRBV10-3 to TRBJ1-4; a weak D match, TRBD1 (5 bases). The V and J ends lost 6 bases and 3 bases respectively, with 11 bases between them. Germline V CDR1 and CDR2: ENHRY, SYGVKD. The CDR3 runs to 14 residues.

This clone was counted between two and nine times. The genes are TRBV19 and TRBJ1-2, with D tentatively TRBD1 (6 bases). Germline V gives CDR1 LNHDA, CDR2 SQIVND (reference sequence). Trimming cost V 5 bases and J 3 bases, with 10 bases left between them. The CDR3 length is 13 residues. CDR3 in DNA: TGTGCCAGTAGTCCCAGGGGTGACTATGGCTACACCTTC. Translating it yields CASSPRGDYGYTF.

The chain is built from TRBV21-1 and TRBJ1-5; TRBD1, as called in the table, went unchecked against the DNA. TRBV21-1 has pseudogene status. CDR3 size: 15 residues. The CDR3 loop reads CASSKSSGWHQPQHF. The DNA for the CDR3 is TGTGCCAGCAGCAAATCGTCAGGGTGGCATCAGCCCCAGCATTTT.

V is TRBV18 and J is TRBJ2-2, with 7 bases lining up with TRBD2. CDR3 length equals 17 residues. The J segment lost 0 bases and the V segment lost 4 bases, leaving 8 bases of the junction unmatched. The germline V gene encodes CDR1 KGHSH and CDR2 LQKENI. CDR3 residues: CASSLLADIANTGELFF. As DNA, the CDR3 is TGTGCCAGCTCACTCCTAGCGGATATAGCGAACACCGGGGAGCTGTTTTTT.

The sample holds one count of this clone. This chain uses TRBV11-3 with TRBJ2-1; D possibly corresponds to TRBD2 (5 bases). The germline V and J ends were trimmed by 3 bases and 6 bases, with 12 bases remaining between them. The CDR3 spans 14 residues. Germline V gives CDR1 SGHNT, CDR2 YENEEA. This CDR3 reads CASSFDIEGNEQFF. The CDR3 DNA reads TGTGCCAGCAGCTTTGACATAGAGGGCAATGAGCAGTTCTTC.